Detailed here is one TCR beta chain. Its target is unknown. This sample was included in a study of identical twins. TCRdb analysed the 5' RACE reads with MiXCR anew, one entry per CDR3 protein. Of around 960,000 distinct CDR3 sequences listed, around an eighth are singletons. General observations from the study: A cross-sectional statistical analysis, not follow-up of the same donors, supported the conclusions. Alpha sequences out of frame and shared by twins had excess low generation probability.

Germline CDR1 DFQATT, CDR2 SNEGSKA (reference sequence). Trimming removed 5 bases from V and 5 bases from J, with 9 bases in between. This CDR3 has 11 residues. These data were also filed under a second study, of yellow fever vaccine responses in identical twins.

The TCR was taken from a woman aged 18-35 years in good health. The rearrangement uses TRBV20-1 and TRBJ2-5; weak D call: TRBD2 (5 bases). Material: PBMCs. CDR3 in amino acids: CSAGSRETQYF. CDR3 in DNA: TGCAGTGCTGGGAGTAGGGAGACCCAGTACTTC.